This section outlines one TCR beta chain sequence together with its context. V dropped 5 bases and J dropped 3; count of bases not matched to a gene: 8. CDR3 length: 15 amino acids. Germline lookup yields CDR1 MDHEN and CDR2 SYDVKM. Generated by immunoSEQ multiplex PCR, the TCRdb table keeps only in-frame clones and is missing some. The data show about 240,000 clones, approximately 80% seen once. The source of the sample is a study of blood T cell repertoires in COVID-19. Study overall: The origin of the acute and convalescent COVID-19 samples was the United States, Italy and Spain.

The sample consisted of peripheral blood. V usage is TRBV28 and J usage is TRBJ1-2; 8 nucleotides align to TRBD1. The TCR sequence derives from a woman aged 18 to 35 with acute or convalescent COVID-19. The CDR3 here is CASSNGQGGDYGYTF. The CDR3 nucleotides read TGTGCCAGCAGTAATGGACAGGGAGGGGACTATGGCTACACCTTC.